This entry lists 4 T cell receptor beta chains sequenced from one sample in a study of OX40 agonist ivuxolimab in advanced cancers. Library preparation was by the immunoSEQ multiplex PCR assay. What TCRdb holds here is the immuneACCESS table cut down to in-frame rearrangements. Part of the clones is not present; checked against another copy, under half of the missing clones reflect an unresolved V gene, and the others are unexplained. For this sample there are around 25,000 clones; approximately 82% appear just once. 23% of the sample comes from the top ten. The input for sequencing was CD4+ or CD8+ T cells sorted from blood, taken in a trial of the OX40 agonist ivuxolimab. The receptors were gathered from an adult with an advanced solid tumor such as melanoma, head and neck, liver or kidney cancer.

This clone was counted between two and nine times. The chain is built from TRBV13 and TRBJ2-7; TRBD2 matches 15 bases. From germline, CDR1 is PRHDT and CDR2 FYEKMQ (reference sequence). The CDR3 is 15 residues long. Germline trimming cut 5 bases from V and 4 bases from J; bases unmatched to any gene: 3. The CDR3 here is CASSGGTSGRYEQYF. CDR3 nucleotides: TGTGCCAGCAGCGGAGGGACTAGCGGGAGGTACGAGCAGTACTTC.

This clone was detected a few times. The V call is TRBV19, the J call TRBJ1-1, with unresolved D. Germline V gene data show CDR1 as LNHDA and CDR2 as SQIVND (reference sequence). V lost 5 bases, J lost 8 bases, and 15 bases lay in between. The CDR3 spans 13 residues. The CDR3 is CASSYRARGEAFF. DNA for the CDR3: TGTGCCAGTAGTTACCGGGCTCGTGGGGAAGCTTTCTTT.

The chain is built from TRBV6-1 and TRBJ1-2; TRBD1 agrees at 11 bases. With 3 bases clipped from V and 4 bases from J, the junction kept 4 bases outside the gene matches. From germline, CDR1 is MNHNS and CDR2 SASEGT. This CDR3 has 15 amino acids. The CDR3 region is CASSEWTGGGYGYTF. The DNA of the CDR3 is TGTGCCAGCAGTGAGTGGACAGGGGGCGGCTATGGCTACACCTTC.

The rearrangement uses TRBV7-6 and TRBJ2-7; tentatively, D is TRBD1 (6 bases). The CDR3 is made up of 14 amino acids. Trimming removed 1 base at V and 3 bases at J, with 10 bases between. Per germline, CDR1 SGHVS and CDR2 FNYEAQ. CDR3 DNA sequence: TGTGCCAGCAGCTTAGGCAGGGGCGGCTACGAGCAGTACTTC. It specifies CASSLGRGGYEQYF.